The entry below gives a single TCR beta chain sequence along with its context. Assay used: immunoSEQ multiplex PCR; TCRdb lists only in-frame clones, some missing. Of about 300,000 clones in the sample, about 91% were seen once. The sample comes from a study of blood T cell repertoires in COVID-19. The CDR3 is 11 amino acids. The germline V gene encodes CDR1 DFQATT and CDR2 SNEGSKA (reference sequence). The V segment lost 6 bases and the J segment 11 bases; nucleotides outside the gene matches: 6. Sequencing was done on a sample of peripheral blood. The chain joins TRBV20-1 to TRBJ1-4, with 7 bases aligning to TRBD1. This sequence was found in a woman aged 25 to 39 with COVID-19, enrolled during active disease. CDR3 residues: CSAKDREKLFF. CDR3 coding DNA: TGCAGTGCCAAAGACAGGGAGAAACTGTTTTTT.